This T cell receptor (beta chain) is from a study of shared clonotypes between healthy human individuals (dated by TCRdb to about 2020). The study in broad terms: The cohort included three men and two women between 18 and 49 years of age. For each donor, CD4 naive and CD4 memory were each given three plates, CD8 naive was given two plates, and CD8 memory was given one plate. The study deeply sequenced blood TCR repertoires of five healthy adults to estimate repertoire size and the extent of clonotype sharing between individuals. Each donor's leukapheresis produced roughly between roughly 0.9 and 8.9 billion PBMCs. Different laboratories and diverse techniques were used to prepare libraries and sequence TCR repertoires, to increase sequencing depth and limit assay-specific biases.

Using the deep immunoSEQ assay, TCR CDR3 regions were amplified from genomic DNA by multiplex PCR. Genomic DNA extracted from each cell subset was distributed evenly over all wells of several immunoSEQ 96-well plates, and each plate served as one replicate. Each replicate PCR for sorted subsets received about 200 ng genomic DNA, equal to about 29,000 T cell genomes. The purified libraries were quantified using a Qubit 3.0 fluorometer, sized with a Bioanalyzer 2100, and then quantified again using the KAPA Library Quantification kit. A separate single-read 150-cycle Illumina NextSeq 550 flow cell was used to sequence each immunoSEQ 96-well plate. The paper's data handling went like this. Because only junctional sequences without quality scores were contained in the immunoSEQ output, filtering matching that applied to full-length reads could not be performed. Sequences were annotated with PyIR, a Python wrapper for IgBLAST v1.9, and V/J genes and CDR3 were assigned using IMGT germline references. Reads were filtered out if the reads had weak V/J assignments (E-value above 1e-6), no CDR3, stop codons, out-of-frame junctions, or ambiguous translated residues. A V3J clonotype was defined by an identical inferred V gene, J gene, and CDR3 amino acid sequence. To compute the percentage overlap between repertoires, the number of shared unique clonotypes was divided by the size of the smaller repertoire. Richness of each repertoire was evaluated using RTK rarefaction, the Chao1 estimator, and Recon v2.1 estimates of unobserved clonotypes. OLGA was used to compute generation probabilities for all TCRbeta clonotypes that the gDNA method yielded from a handful of donors. Entries here come from immuneACCESS through TCRdb and include only in-frame sequences with V and J called. Some clones fail to appear in such tables; in the studies checked, an unresolved V gene covers under half of the shortfall, and the cause of the remainder is unknown. That table furnishes V, J and clone size, whereas the DNA furnished D and trimming. This sample comprises 90,000 to 120,000 clones, less than 75% of them detected only once. Together, the top ten hold almost 25% of the sample.

General conclusions and limits of the study: Sampling was restricted to blood, and TCR repertoires in tissues likely differ from the TCR repertoires found in blood. Rarefaction of sorted-subset datasets indicated incomplete sequencing despite the large sequencing depth. Because the study included a small number of donors, the genetic and exposure-history diversity represented was limited. Estimated clonotype richness was generally larger for naive than for memory subsets. When a handful of donors were compared, the shared fraction of clonotypes was about 5% for naive CD4, more than 3% for naive CD8, more than 2% for memory CD4, and approximately 0.4% for memory CD8. Pairwise subsampling indicated that sequencing depth was expected to affect the degree of clonotype sharing among donors. Compared with non-shared clonotypes, clonotypes shared by all four sorted-subset donors had higher generation probabilities.

The donors were healthy, HIV-negative adults who had no recently reported acute infections or vaccinations. Every donor was a Caucasian adult living in Nashville, Tennessee, USA. CD8 memory samples consisted of magnetically selected CD45RO+ cells combined with CCR7-negative CD45RA+ effector memory (TemRA) cells. Blood was collected by leukapheresis, and PBMCs were isolated by Ficoll-Histopaque density gradient centrifugation and then cryopreserved in liquid nitrogen vapor phase. Analytical flow cytometry was used to check the purity and quantity of each magnetically sorted T cell population. Genomic DNA was isolated from every sorted fraction and measured by UV absorbance on a Nanodrop 2000c. Trimming takes 3 bases off V and 2 bases off J; junction bases not matched to a gene: 4. The CDR3 contains 15 residues, cysteine and phenylalanine counted. The only DNA kept is the CDR3, 45 bases in frame from the first base. CDR1 MRHNA and CDR2 SNTAGT are derived from the germline V gene.

This clone was recorded a few times. Its binding antigen is unknown. Base qualities are not at hand, and no much larger clone is one base apart. The receptor was derived from a woman in her 30s in good health. The material sequenced was memory CD8+ T cells sorted from blood. Sample cell subset or site, as interpreted from the label and publication: CD45RO+ cells pooled with CCR7-negative TemRA cells. This sequence uses TRBV6-4 and TRBJ2-3, with 8 central nucleotides matching TRBD2. CDR3 reads: CASSETTSDTDTQYF. The DNA is TGTGCCAGCAGTGAAACGACTAGCGACACAGATACGCAGTATTTT.